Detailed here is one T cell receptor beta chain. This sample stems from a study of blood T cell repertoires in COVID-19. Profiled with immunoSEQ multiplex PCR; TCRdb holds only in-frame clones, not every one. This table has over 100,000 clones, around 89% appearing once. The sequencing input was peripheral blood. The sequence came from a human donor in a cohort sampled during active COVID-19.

For the CDR3, the DNA is TGTGCCAGCAGGGGCCTAGCGGGAGACTACGAGCAGTACTTC. Translation: CASRGLAGDYEQYF. This chain connects TRBV6-5 to TRBJ2-7, with 10 bases that match TRBD2. CDR3 length: 14 residues. With V trimmed by 6 bases and J by 3 bases, 5 bases remained unmatched. Germline loops: CDR1 MNHEY, CDR2 SVGAGI.